These T cell receptor beta chains were read from a single sample in a study of glioma-infiltrating T cells. TCRdb processed the multiplex PCR reads anew with MiXCR; each CDR3 protein has one entry. The sample yields around 170,000 distinct CDR3 sequences, under 55% seen once. What was sequenced was glioma tissue, nonneoplastic brain tissue, or PBMCs (not recorded which). The source is a human donor with low-grade glioma or glioblastoma, undergoing nonglioma brain surgery, or in good health (not recorded which). Each CDR3 is given with its conserved first and last residue. The D gene is left open where the match is weak. Rows give clone size only sometimes, using once, few, many, or a class for an expanded clone.

many	TRBV28	NA	TRBJ2-1	CASSPREGDSYNEQFF	TGTGCCAGCAGTCCCAGGGAGGGGGACTCCTACAATGAGCAGTTCTTC
many	TRBV2	TRBD1	TRBJ2-7	CASSSTGASEQYF	TGTGCCAGCAGCTCCACAGGGGCAAGCGAGCAGTACTTC
few	TRBV7-8	TRBD2	TRBJ2-7	CASSIGLAGGYEQHF	TGTGCCAGCAGCATAGGACTAGCGGGAGGCTACGAGCAGCACTTC
NA	TRBV29-1	TRBD1	TRBJ2-7	CSVRTGGQVSEQYF	TGCAGCGTTCGGACGGGCGGACAGGTATCCGAGCAGTACTTC
NA	TRBV5-4	TRBD1	TRBJ1-1	CASSLDLQGATEDFF	TGTGCCAGCAGCTTGGATCTCCAGGGGGCCACTGAAGATTTCTTT
NA	TRBV28	TRBD1	TRBJ1-1	CASTPQGRIAGTEAFF	TGTGCCAGCACCCCACAGGGGCGGATTGCGGGCACTGAAGCTTTCTTT
NA	TRBV30	NA	TRBJ1-1	CAWNRAEKKTEAFF	TGTGCCTGGAACCGGGCAGAGAAGAAAACTGAAGCTTTCTTT
many	TRBV7-2	TRBD2	TRBJ2-7	CASSIRLAGYEQYF	TGTGCCAGCAGCATCAGACTAGCGGGATACGAGCAGTACTTC
many	TRBV2	NA	TRBJ2-7	CASIRDSSYEQYF	TGTGCCAGCATCCGGGACTCCTCCTACGAGCAGTACTTC
many	TRBV4-1	NA	TRBJ1-5	CASSQEPGQPQHF	TGCGCCAGCAGCCAAGAGCCAGGGCAGCCCCAGCATTTT
many	TRBV6-4	NA	TRBJ1-5	CAINSHRTRPQHF	TGTGCCATCAATAGCCACCGAACGCGGCCCCAGCATTTT
few	TRBV12-3/TRBV12-4	NA	TRBJ2-1	CASSLVTPVYNEQFF	TGTGCCAGCAGTCTTGTTACGCCGGTTTACAATGAGCAGTTCTTC
many	TRBV15	NA	TRBJ2-1	CATSLTRANEQFF	TGTGCCACCAGCCTGACGAGGGCCAATGAGCAGTTCTTC
few	TRBV7-9	NA	TRBJ1-1	CASSLALRHTEAFF	TGTGCCAGCAGCTTAGCGCTAAGGCACACTGAAGCTTTCTTT
once	TRBV3-1	NA	TRBJ2-1	CASSAAGQPYNEQFF	TGTGCCAGCAGCGCAGCGGGACAGCCCTACAATGAGCAGTTCTTC
NA	TRBV12-3/TRBV12-4	TRBD1	TRBJ1-1	CASSTGQGRTEAFF	TGTGCCAGCAGCACGGGACAGGGTCGCACTGAAGCTTTCTTT
NA	TRBV6-5	NA	TRBJ2-7	CASSEVAQASDEQYF	TGTGCCAGCAGTGAAGTGGCCCAAGCTTCCGACGAGCAGTACTTC
NA	TRBV28	NA	TRBJ2-5	CASRGAGRDSQETQYF	TGTGCCAGCAGAGGGGCAGGGCGGGACAGCCAAGAGACCCAGTACTTC
many	TRBV20-1	NA	TRBJ1-2	CSAREDGRLYGYTF	TGCAGTGCTCGCGAGGACGGCAGACTTTATGGCTACACCTTC
many	TRBV20-1	NA	TRBJ2-7	CSASGVMFYEQYF	TGCAGTGCTAGTGGGGTTATGTTCTACGAGCAGTACTTC
NA	TRBV6-1	NA	TRBJ2-1	CARRVRNEQFF	TGTGCCAGAAGGGTCAGAAATGAGCAGTTCTTC
many	TRBV20-1	NA	TRBJ2-7	CSADRTLNEQYF	TGCAGTGCTGACAGGACCCTCAACGAGCAGTACTTC
many	TRBV20-1	TRBD1	TRBJ2-7	CSANPPGQPYEQYF	TGCAGTGCTAATCCCCCGGGACAGCCCTACGAGCAGTACTTC
few	TRBV7-9	NA	TRBJ1-4	CASSLVSSLDQKLFF	TGTGCCAGCAGCTTAGTCAGTTCCTTGGACCAAAAACTGTTTTTT
many	TRBV2	NA	TRBJ2-3	CASSEGTATDTQYF	TGTGCCAGCAGCGAAGGGACTGCCACAGATACGCAGTATTTT
NA	TRBV27	NA	TRBJ1-5	CASRTHGGQPHHF	TGTGCCAGCAGAACACATGGCGGTCAGCCCCATCATTTT
few	TRBV12-3/TRBV12-4	TRBD2	TRBJ2-1	CASSLPLAGVNNEQFF	TGTGCCAGCAGTTTACCCCTAGCGGGAGTCAACAATGAGCAGTTCTTC
few	TRBV12-3/TRBV12-4	NA	TRBJ2-4	CASSLAHGSDSVDF	TGTGCCAGCAGTTTAGCGCATGGGAGCGACTCGGTTGACTTC
NA	TRBV5-1	TRBD2	TRBJ2-1	CASSLFAGESYEQFF	TGCGCCAGCAGCTTGTTTGCGGGAGAGAGCTACGAGCAGTTCTTC
many	TRBV15	NA	TRBJ2-5	CATSRVRGQETQYF	TGTGCCACCAGCAGAGTCAGAGGTCAAGAGACCCAGTACTTC